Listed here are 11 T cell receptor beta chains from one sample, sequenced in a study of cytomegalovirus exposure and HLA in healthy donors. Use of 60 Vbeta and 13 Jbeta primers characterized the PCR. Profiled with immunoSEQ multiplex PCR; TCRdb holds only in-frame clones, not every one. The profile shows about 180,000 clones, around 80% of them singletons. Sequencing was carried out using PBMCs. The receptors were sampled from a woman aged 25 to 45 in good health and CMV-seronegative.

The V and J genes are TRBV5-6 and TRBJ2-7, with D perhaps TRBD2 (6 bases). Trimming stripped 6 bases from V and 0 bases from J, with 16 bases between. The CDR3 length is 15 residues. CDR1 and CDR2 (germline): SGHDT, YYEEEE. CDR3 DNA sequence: TGTGCCAGCACAGTGCCGGGAGCCCTCTCCTACGAGCAGTACTTC. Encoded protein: CASTVPGALSYEQYF.

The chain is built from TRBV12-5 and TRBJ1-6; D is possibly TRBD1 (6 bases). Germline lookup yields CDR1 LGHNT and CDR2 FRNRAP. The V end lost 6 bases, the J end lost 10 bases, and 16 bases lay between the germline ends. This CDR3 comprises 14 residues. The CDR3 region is CASGTGNGNSPLHF. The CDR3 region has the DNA TGTGCTAGTGGAACAGGGAACGGGAACTCACCCCTCCACTTT.

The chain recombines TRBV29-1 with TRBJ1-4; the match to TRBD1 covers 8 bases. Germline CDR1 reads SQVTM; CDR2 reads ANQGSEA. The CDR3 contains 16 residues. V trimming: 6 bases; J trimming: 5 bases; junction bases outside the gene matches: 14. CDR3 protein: CSVATDRAKGNEKLFF. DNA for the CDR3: TGCAGCGTCGCCACGGACAGGGCTAAGGGAAATGAAAAACTGTTTTTT.

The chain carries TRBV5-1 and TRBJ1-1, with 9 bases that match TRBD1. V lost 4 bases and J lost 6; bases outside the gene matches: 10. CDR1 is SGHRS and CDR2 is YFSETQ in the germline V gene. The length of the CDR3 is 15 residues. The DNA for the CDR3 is TGCGCCAGCAGCACCGGGACAGGGAGAGAGGCTGAAGCTTTCTTT. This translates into CASSTGTGREAEAFF.

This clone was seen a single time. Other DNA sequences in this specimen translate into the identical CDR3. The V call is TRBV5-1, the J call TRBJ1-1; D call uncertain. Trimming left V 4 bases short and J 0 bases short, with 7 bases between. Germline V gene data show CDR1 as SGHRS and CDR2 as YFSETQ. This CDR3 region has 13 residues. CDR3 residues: CASSLTVNTEAFF. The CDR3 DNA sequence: TGCGCCAGCAGCCTAACAGTGAACACTGAAGCTTTCTTT.

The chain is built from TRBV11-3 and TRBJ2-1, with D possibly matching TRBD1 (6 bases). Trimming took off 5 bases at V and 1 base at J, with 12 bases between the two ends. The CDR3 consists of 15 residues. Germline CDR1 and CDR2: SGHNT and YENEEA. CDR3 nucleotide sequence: TGTGCCAGCAGCACCGGGCAGGGGTCCTACAATGAGCAGTTCTTC. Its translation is CASSTGQGSYNEQFF.

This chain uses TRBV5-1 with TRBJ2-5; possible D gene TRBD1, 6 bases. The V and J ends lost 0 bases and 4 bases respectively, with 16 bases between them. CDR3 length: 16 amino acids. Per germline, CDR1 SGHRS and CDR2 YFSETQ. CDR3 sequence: CASSLAASGVIETQYF. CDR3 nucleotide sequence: TGCGCCAGCAGCTTGGCCGCGTCAGGGGTGATAGAGACCCAGTACTTC.

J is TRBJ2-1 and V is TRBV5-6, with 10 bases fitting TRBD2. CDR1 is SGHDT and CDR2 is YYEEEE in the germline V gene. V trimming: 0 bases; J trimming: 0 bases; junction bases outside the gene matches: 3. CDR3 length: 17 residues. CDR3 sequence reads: CASSLGLAGRSYNEQFF. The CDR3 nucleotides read TGTGCCAGCAGCTTGGGACTAGCGGGCCGCTCCTACAATGAGCAGTTCTTC.

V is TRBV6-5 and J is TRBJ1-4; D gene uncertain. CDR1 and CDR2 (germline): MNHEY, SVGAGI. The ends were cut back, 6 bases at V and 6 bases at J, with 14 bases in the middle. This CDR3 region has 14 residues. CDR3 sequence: CASSLGRLDEKLFF. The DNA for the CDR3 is TGTGCCAGCAGCTTGGGCAGGCTGGATGAAAAACTGTTTTTT.

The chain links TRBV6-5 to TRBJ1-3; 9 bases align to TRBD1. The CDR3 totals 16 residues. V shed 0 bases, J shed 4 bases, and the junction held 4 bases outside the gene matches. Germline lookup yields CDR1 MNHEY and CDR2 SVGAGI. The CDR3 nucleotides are TGTGCCAGCAGTTACTCAGGACAGGGGACGGGAAACACCATATATTTT. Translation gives CASSYSGQGTGNTIYF.

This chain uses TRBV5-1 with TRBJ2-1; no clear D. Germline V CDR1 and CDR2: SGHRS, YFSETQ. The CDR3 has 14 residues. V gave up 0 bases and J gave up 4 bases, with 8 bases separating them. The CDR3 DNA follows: TGCGCCAGCAGCTTGGGGTCCACTTACAATGAGCAGTTCTTC. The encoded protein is CASSLGSTYNEQFF.